This is a list of T cell receptor beta chains from one sample in a study of blood T cell repertoires in COVID-19. Measured with immunoSEQ multiplex PCR; TCRdb has only the in-frame clones, and not every one. The sample lists approximately 99,000 clones; about four fifths were seen once. The specimen sequenced was peripheral blood. The source is a man in his sixties or seventies with active or convalescent COVID-19. Both conserved end residues are part of each CDR3. Each record gives: J gene, V gene, CDR3 protein.

TRBJ1-5	TRBV2	CATQGTNSNQPQHF
TRBJ1-4	TRBV7-9	CASSPPSQREKLFF
TRBJ1-5	TRBV28	CASSLYRDSTPYSNQPQHF
TRBJ1-1	TRBV5-1	CASSPTEGSRAEAFF
TRBJ1-1	TRBV5-1	CASSYPTGPNTEAFF
TRBJ1-2	TRBV5-1	CASSLAGGGGYGYTF
TRBJ1-6	TRBV19	CASSLGQGDSPLHF
TRBJ2-3	TRBV9	CASSVELAGGLPTQYF
TRBJ2-1	TRBV11-3	CASSLDPSGGMDEQFF
TRBJ2-1	TRBV28	CASSLPQRRRNEQFF
TRBJ2-1	TRBV5-1	CASSLEGGPNNEQFF
TRBJ1-1	TRBV2	CASSDTGMNTEAFF
TRBJ2-2	TRBV12-3/TRBV12-4	CASRRGLTGELFF
TRBJ1-4	TRBV3-1/TRBV3-2	CASSPYRGLGEKLFF
TRBJ1-2	TRBV19	CASSTPNRDRSSYGYTF
TRBJ2-7	TRBV6-5	CASRRVERLYEQYF
TRBJ2-7	TRBV15	CATSRDVAGTGGSEQYF